This note documents a single TCR beta chain sequence. What antigen it recognizes has not been identified. Per-base qualities were not stored, and no clone one base away is much larger. This record comes from a study of cytomegalovirus exposure and HLA in healthy donors (dated by TCRdb to 2015 to 2018). With respect to the entire study: The 666 repertoires of the first cohort and the roughly 110 validation repertoires were produced on the same platform, according to a later analysis. The study aimed to test whether signatures of past pathogen exposure could be identified by cataloging public T cell receptors. Along with the roughly 610-subject first cohort, a separate validation cohort of over a hundred different subjects was used. To predict cytomegalovirus infection status, the study combined high-throughput TCR immunosequencing, statistical association of individual TCRs with disease status, and machine learning. General conclusions and limits of the study: A later analysis had no HLA typing for the validation cohort, so co-occurrence there was scored across all 110 or so repertoires. A few of the identified cytomegalovirus-associated TCR beta chains were confirmed in vitro to be specific for cytomegalovirus antigens. Most TCR sequences were seen in very few donors, while some public TCRs were found in many individuals. The classifier was reported to diagnose cytomegalovirus status with high specificity and sensitivity in both the original and validation cohorts. The study gave a list of 150 to 200 TCR beta chains associated with cytomegalovirus. The authors suggested that the approach could potentially be extended to other disease states and immunological phenotypes. A later analysis found that TCRs clustered in the first cohort also tended to co-occur in the roughly 120 validation repertoires, with approximately 93% of cluster scores above 0.

Library preparation was by the immunoSEQ multiplex PCR assay. In the source study's methods: To diagnose cytomegalovirus status from the catalog of TCR beta chain sequences, a statistical classification framework was built. TCRdb re-hosts the immuneACCESS table, in-frame sequences only. Its copies lack some clones; in the studies checked, an unresolved V gene accounts for under half of them, and the cause for the rest is not known. V and J calls and clone size are given by that table; D and trimming were obtained from the DNA. This sample lists about 200,000 clones; around 78% were detected once. The ten largest account for less than 7% of the sample. The CDR3 sequence holds 18 residues, the cysteine and phenylalanine included. Of all the DNA, just the CDR3 is kept, 54 bases in frame from base 1. V has 5 bases trimmed and J has 8 bases trimmed; junction bases matching no gene number 19. Looking up the germline V gene yields CDR1 SGDLS and CDR2 YYNGEE.

Donors formed part of the validation cohort, which comprised 95 to 150 subjects and was distinct from the first cohort of 550 to 850 subjects. The source of this sequence is a woman aged 18 to 35 in good health and CMV-seronegative. Sequencing input: PBMCs. The chain employs TRBV9 and TRBJ2-2; 9 middle bases align to TRBD2. The DNA reads as follows: TGTGCCAGCAGAGCAGAGGAAAAGCTAGCGGGGTCGTTTGGGGAGCTGTTTTTT. Its translation is CASRAEEKLAGSFGELFF. The variable domain in full, with residues beyond the CDR3 obtained from the reference TRBV9 and TRBJ2-2 genes, is DSGVTQTPKHLITATGQRVTLRCSPRSGDLSVYWYQQSLDQGLQFLIQYYNGEERAKGNILERFSAQQFPDLHSELNLSSLELGDSALYFCASRAEEKLAGSFGELFFGEGSRLTVL.